Listed below are T cell receptor beta chains from one sample, sequenced in a study of cytomegalovirus exposure and HLA in healthy donors. Generated by immunoSEQ multiplex PCR, the TCRdb table keeps only in-frame clones and is missing some. The sample consists of roughly 200,000 clones, 87% of them appearing once. Source material: PBMCs. The receptors derive from a boy aged 2 to 10 in good health and CMV-seronegative. The CDR3 runs from the conserved cysteine through the conserved F or W. The D gene is left open where the match is weak.

>NA|TRBV4-1|TRBJ1-5
CASSQDLEQPQHF
>TRBD2|TRBV5-1|TRBJ2-1
CASSFSSGTSYNEQFF
>NA|TRBV5-1|TRBJ2-3
CASSYTAADTQYF
>TRBD1|TRBV6-6|TRBJ2-1
CASSSGQGSHNEQFF
>TRBD1|TRBV5-4|TRBJ2-5
CASSAGQGRETQYF
>NA|TRBV7-9|TRBJ1-1
CASSLVNRNTEAFF
>NA|TRBV6-1|TRBJ1-4
CASRLPAGGKLFF
>NA|TRBV6-1|TRBJ1-4
CASSELTGSLNEKLFF
>TRBD1|TRBV28|TRBJ1-5
CASSRRQGRKPQHF
>TRBD2|TRBV7-2|TRBJ2-3
CASSFVVGGRSTDTQYF
>NA|TRBV30|TRBJ1-1
CAWSVGQLEAFF